Each of the 31 T cell receptor beta chains below was sequenced from the same sample in a study of shared clonotypes between healthy human individuals. Assay: immunoSEQ multiplex PCR; the TCRdb copy retains only in-frame clones and omits some. The table includes some 2,000,000 clones, 90% to 97% detected once. Sequencing was performed on naive CD4+ T cells sorted from blood. The subset is: CD45RA+ positively selected. These receptors came from a young man in good health.

The rearrangement links TRBV10-3 to TRBJ2-2, with D possibly being TRBD2 (7 bases). The CDR3 sequence is 14 residues long. The V and J ends lost 8 bases and 6 bases respectively, with 16 bases between them. Germline V gene sequence: CDR1 ENHRY, CDR2 SYGVKD. DNA of the CDR3: TGTGCCATCGGGGGGGCCCCTAGGGCCGGGGAGCTGTTTTTT. Residues: CAIGGAPRAGELFF.

The chain uses TRBV5-4 and TRBJ2-3; D remains unclear. Trimming pared 4 bases from V and 1 base from J, leaving 16 bases between. Germline V gene lookup returns CDR1 SGHNT and CDR2 YYREEE (reference sequence). The length of the CDR3 is 16 residues. The CDR3 sequence: CASSVDPLDRTDTQYF. CDR3 nucleotides: TGTGCCAGCAGCGTGGACCCTCTCGACCGCACAGATACGCAGTATTTT.

The rearrangement joins TRBV28 to TRBJ2-3, with a weak D call TRBD2 (6 bases). There are 15 residues in the CDR3. Germline V gives CDR1 MDHEN, CDR2 SYDVKM. V gave up 7 bases and J gave up 1 base, with 15 bases separating them. CDR3 DNA: TGTGCCAGCACAGAAAGAGGCGGGGGCACAGATACGCAGTATTTT. It is translated as CASTERGGGTDTQYF.

The chain has TRBV6-5 and TRBJ2-1; either TRBD1 or TRBD2 may fit D (5 bases each). The CDR3 totals 13 residues. V lost 6 bases, J lost 8 bases, and 14 bases lay in between. Germline V gene data show CDR1 as MNHEY and CDR2 as SVGAGI. The CDR3 region is CASSRHGAYEQFF. CDR3 nucleotide sequence: TGTGCCAGCAGCCGACACGGGGCCTATGAGCAGTTCTTC.

Comments on this clone: Other DNA sequences from this sample encode an identical CDR3 as well. The rearrangement links TRBV6-5 to TRBJ1-6; D is perhaps TRBD1 (6 bases). This CDR3 contains 13 residues. Trimming took off 1 base at V and 8 bases at J, with 6 bases between the two ends. Germline CDR1 reads MNHEY; CDR2 reads SVGAGI. Here the CDR3 reads CASSYYRDSPLHF. The CDR3 region has the DNA TGTGCCAGCAGTTACTACAGGGATTCACCCCTCCACTTT.

V is TRBV4-2 and J is TRBJ2-2, with 11 bases that match TRBD2. The CDR3 extends over 18 amino acids. V shed 1 base, J shed 0 bases, and the junction held 4 bases outside the gene matches. CDR1 is LGHNA, CDR2 YNFKEQ, per germline. In DNA form, the CDR3 reads TGTGCCAGCAGCCAAGGACTAGCGGGGAGTACGAACACCGGGGAGCTGTTTTTT. Translation: CASSQGLAGSTNTGELFF.

The V gene is TRBV7-8, the J gene TRBJ2-1, with D uncertain. Trimming took off 5 bases at V and 0 bases at J, with 11 bases between the two ends. The CDR3 runs to 15 residues. Germline values: CDR1 SGHVS, CDR2 FQNEAQ. CDR3 in DNA: TGTGCCAGCAGCCTCAGCTCGAGCTCCTACAATGAGCAGTTCTTC. Amino acid sequence: CASSLSSSSYNEQFF.

V usage is TRBV5-1 and J usage is TRBJ2-1, with 12 bases matching TRBD2. The CDR3 length is 15 residues. The V and J ends lost 2 bases and 5 bases, in that order; junction bases with no gene match: 2. The V gene's germline CDR1 is SGHRS and CDR2 YFSETQ. CDR3 bases: TGCGCCAGCAGCTTAACTAGCGGGGGGCACAATGAGCAGTTCTTC. Translating gives CASSLTSGGHNEQFF. The entire variable domain, with the rest obtained from reference TRBV5-1 and TRBJ2-1, is as follows: KAGVTQTPRYLIKTRGQQVTLSCSPISGHRSVSWYQQTPGQGLQFLFEYFSETQRNKGNFPGRFSGRQFSNSRSEMNVSTLELGDSALYLCASSLTSGGHNEQFFGPGTRLTVL.

J is TRBJ2-6 and V is TRBV5-1, with a possible D match to TRBD1 (5 bases). Germline CDR1 is SGHRS and CDR2 is YFSETQ. Trimming removed 0 bases at V and 15 bases at J, with 13 bases between. This CDR3 is built from 13 residues. The CDR3 DNA sequence: TGCGCCAGCAGCTTGGGCCAGGGTCGTGACCTGACTTTC. It specifies CASSLGQGRDLTF.

In regard to this clone: Other DNA sequences in this sample translate to the same CDR3. J is TRBJ1-1 and V is TRBV30; 7 bases match TRBD1. The trim removed 3 bases at V and 4 bases at J, leaving 5 bases unmatched. This CDR3 comprises 13 residues. Germline values: CDR1 GTSNPN, CDR2 SVGIG (reference sequence). The CDR3 protein is CAWSQGGSTEAFF. DNA for the CDR3: TGTGCCTGGAGCCAGGGGGGGAGCACTGAAGCTTTCTTT. Full variable domain (rest looked up from reference TRBV30 and TRBJ1-1): SQTIHQWPATLVQPVGSPLSLECTVEGTSNPNLYWYRQAAGRGLQLLFYSVGIGQISSEVPQNLSASRPQDRQFILSSKKLLLSDSGFYLCAWSQGGSTEAFFGQGTRLTVV.

The chain combines TRBV6-6 with TRBJ2-7, with a tentative D call TRBD1 (6 bases). The CDR3 is 13 residues long. V was cut by 8 bases and J by 0 bases, with 11 bases left in between. Germline V lookup: CDR1 MNHNY, CDR2 SVGAGI (reference sequence). The CDR3 nucleotides are TGTGCCAGCCCCAGGGGAAGCTCCTACGAGCAGTACTTC. Translating gives CASPRGSSYEQYF.

The chain joins TRBV6-5 to TRBJ2-3, with TRBD1 identical over 7 bases. The CDR3 runs to 15 residues. Germline CDR1 and CDR2: MNHEY and SVGAGI. V lost 5 bases and J lost 6; bases outside the gene matches: 11. The CDR3 spells CASSATGTEFDTQYF. In DNA, the CDR3 is TGTGCCAGCAGTGCAACCGGGACAGAGTTCGATACGCAGTATTTT.

The CDR3 nucleotides are TGTGCCAGCAGCCCCTCGCGAGGCACTGGGGCCAACGTCCTGACTTTC. It codes for CASSPSRGTGANVLTF. This chain links TRBV11-2 with TRBJ2-6; no definite D call. Trimming removed 5 bases from V and 2 bases from J, with 13 bases in between. CDR1 and CDR2 from the germline V gene are SGHAT and FQNNGV. CDR3 length equals 16 residues.

This chain uses TRBV5-1 with TRBJ2-5, with D unresolved. In germline, CDR1 is SGHRS, CDR2 YFSETQ. V was cut by 5 bases and J by 0 bases, with 8 bases left in between. The CDR3 length is 13 residues. The CDR3 sequence: CASSRSDQETQYF. Here the CDR3 DNA reads TGCGCCAGCAGTAGGAGCGACCAAGAGACCCAGTACTTC.

The V call is TRBV2, the J call TRBJ2-4; D is undetermined. The V and J ends lost 0 bases and 3 bases respectively, with 0 bases between them. Germline V lookup: CDR1 SNHLY, CDR2 FYNNEI. This CDR3 is built from 12 residues. The CDR3 loop is CASSEAKNIQYF. CDR3 DNA sequence: TGTGCCAGCAGTGAAGCCAAAAACATTCAGTACTTC.

The chain combines TRBV11-2 with TRBJ2-7; D not certain. Between the trimmed V and J ends, which lost 4 bases and 3 bases, there was a span of 13 bases. Germline CDR1 reads SGHAT; CDR2 reads FQNNGV. The CDR3 loop spans 14 amino acids. Written as DNA, the CDR3 is TGTGCCAGCAGCTCCCTCGTAGCCTTCTACGAGCAGTACTTC. Its protein product is CASSSLVAFYEQYF.

The chain has TRBV28 and TRBJ2-3; D may be TRBD1 (6 bases). The length of the CDR3 is 15 residues. The V gene lost 2 bases and the J gene lost 0 bases, with 9 bases spanning the gap. Germline lookup yields CDR1 MDHEN and CDR2 SYDVKM. The CDR3 protein is CASSLVGQSTDTQYF. The CDR3 bases are TGTGCCAGCAGTTTAGTAGGACAGAGCACAGATACGCAGTATTTT.

The rearrangement joins TRBV9 to TRBJ2-5; D might be TRBD1 (6 bases). Germline V lookup: CDR1 SGDLS, CDR2 YYNGEE. This CDR3 comprises 16 residues. V was trimmed by 3 bases and J by 1 base, leaving 16 bases between them. The CDR3 coding sequence is TGTGCCAGCAGCGGGTCCAGGGGTTGGGGCCAAGAGACCCAGTACTTC. It is translated as CASSGSRGWGQETQYF.

This chain uses TRBV29-1 with TRBJ1-1; 8 bases match TRBD1. This CDR3 is built from 12 residues. CDR1 is SQVTM and CDR2 is ANQGSEA in the germline V gene. J lost 4 bases, V lost 8 bases, and 6 bases had no gene match. The CDR3 is CSTRQGSTEAFF. As DNA, the CDR3 is TGCAGCACCCGACAGGGGAGCACTGAAGCTTTCTTT.

The gene calls are TRBV7-3 and TRBJ2-2, with TRBD1 as a possible D gene (5 bases). The CDR3 length is 16 residues. The V end lost 1 base, the J end lost 5 bases, and 14 bases lay between the germline ends. Looked up from germline, CDR1 is SGHTA and CDR2 is FQGTGA. In nucleotides, the CDR3 is TGTGCCAGCAGCTTAATGTCAGGGTTGGTGACCGGGGAGCTGTTTTTT. Protein product: CASSLMSGLVTGELFF.

The J gene is TRBJ1-1, the V gene TRBV5-4; 9 bases fit TRBD1. This CDR3 has 16 amino acids. With 4 bases clipped from V and 0 bases from J, the junction kept 7 bases outside the gene matches. CDR1 and CDR2 from the germline V gene are SGHNT and YYREEE (reference sequence). The CDR3 is CASSMAGTGMNTEAFF. In DNA form, the CDR3 reads TGTGCCAGCAGCATGGCTGGGACAGGGATGAACACTGAAGCTTTCTTT.

This chain links TRBV6-7 with TRBJ1-1; D perhaps matches TRBD1 (5 bases). TRBV6-7 is filed as an ORF, its function uncertain. V was cut by 8 bases and J by 0 bases, with 19 bases left in between. The length of the CDR3 is 16 residues. Here the CDR3 DNA reads TGTGCCAGCTGGCTGGGCTTCAGGGCCCTGAACACTGAAGCTTTCTTT. The encoded protein is CASWLGFRALNTEAFF.

V is TRBV2 and J is TRBJ2-7; D gene uncertain. The germline V gene has CDR1 SNHLY and CDR2 FYNNEI. V lost 8 bases to trimming and J lost 3 bases, with 8 bases between them. The CDR3 loop spans 11 amino acids. Here the CDR3 DNA reads TGTGCCAGCGCTCCCGGCTACGAGCAGTACTTC. It specifies CASAPGYEQYF.

There are a few counts of this clone. The chain links TRBV7-6 to TRBJ2-7; no firm D call. CDR1 SGHVS and CDR2 FNYEAQ come from the germline V gene. The CDR3 sequence is 12 residues long. The V end lost 4 bases, the J end lost 3 bases, and 7 bases lay between the germline ends. The CDR3 loop is CASSSQDYEQYF. CDR3 in DNA: TGTGCCAGCAGCTCTCAAGACTACGAGCAGTACTTC.

CDR3 in DNA: TGTGCCAGCAGTCTGCCGGGAGATGAAAAACTGTTTTTT. It yields the protein CASSLPGDEKLFF. The chain carries TRBV25-1 and TRBJ1-4; D unclear. Looked up from germline, CDR1 is MGHDK and CDR2 is SYGVNS. The CDR3 loop spans 13 amino acids. Trimming left V 5 bases short and J 6 bases short, with 10 bases between.

This clone appeared once. CDR3 bases: TGTGCCAGCAGCGTACGGGGTTATAGCAATCAGCCCCAGCATTTT. As protein: CASSVRGYSNQPQHF. The chain recombines TRBV2 with TRBJ1-5, with D uncertain. Per germline, CDR1 SNHLY and CDR2 FYNNEI. The CDR3 contains 15 residues. The V end was cut by 6 bases, the J end by 0 bases, with 12 bases between.

V and J are TRBV19 and TRBJ1-1; 8 bases fit TRBD1. The CDR3 is made up of 16 amino acids. V shed 1 base and J 1 base; nucleotides not matched to a gene: 5. Looked up from germline, CDR1 is LNHDA and CDR2 is SQIVND (reference sequence). The CDR3 nucleotides read TGTGCCAGTAGTATAGGGGACAGGAGGCCGAACACTGAAGCTTTCTTT. Translated: CASSIGDRRPNTEAFF.

This chain joins TRBV29-1 and TRBJ2-5; no clear D gene. There are 11 residues in the CDR3. Trimming removed 4 bases at V and 12 bases at J, with 15 bases between. Germline assignment: CDR1 SQVTM and CDR2 ANQGSEA. CDR3 in amino acids: CSVGLFEAKYF. In DNA form, the CDR3 reads TGCAGCGTTGGGCTTTTTGAGGCGAAGTACTTC.

V and J are TRBV5-4 and TRBJ2-2; 10 bases are a match to TRBD2. Trimming at V came to 4 bases and at J to 4 bases, leaving 13 bases not matched to a gene. CDR1 and CDR2 (germline): SGHNT, YYREEE (reference sequence). The CDR3 extends over 18 amino acids. CDR3 in DNA: TGTGCCAGCAGCCTTCCACGGCCGGGACTAGCGACCACCGGGGAGCTGTTTTTT. It translates to CASSLPRPGLATTGELFF.

The genes are TRBV10-3 and TRBJ2-7, with TRBD1 matching 9 bases. CDR1 and CDR2 (germline): ENHRY, SYGVKD. V lost 7 bases to trimming and J lost 6 bases; unmatched junction nucleotides: 13. CDR3 size: 15 residues. As DNA, the CDR3 is TGTGCCATCACCGACCGGGACAGGGTGATAACCGAGCAGTACTTC. It specifies CAITDRDRVITEQYF.

The chain joins TRBV5-5 to TRBJ2-7, with TRBD1 identical over 11 bases. From germline, CDR1 is SGHKS and CDR2 YYEKEE (reference sequence). This CDR3 has 18 amino acids. Trimming at V came to 6 bases and at J to 1 base, leaving 15 bases not matched to a gene. CDR3: CASTTPGQGGGGSYEQYF. CDR3 DNA sequence: TGTGCCAGCACCACGCCGGGACAGGGGGGAGGAGGTTCCTACGAGCAGTACTTC. Full variable domain (missing parts from reference TRBV5-5 and TRBJ2-7): DAGVTQSPTHLIKTRGQQVTLRCSPISGHKSVSWYQQVLGQGPQFIFQYYEKEERGRGNFPDRFSARQFPNYSSELNVNALLLGDSALYLCASTTPGQGGGGSYEQYFGPGTRLTVT.